This T cell receptor (beta chain) was sequenced for a study of cytomegalovirus exposure and HLA in healthy donors. Study at large: A previous analysis identified around 120 million unique TCR beta sequences derived from around 180 million T cells. About 79 million unique TCRs from HLA-typed donors were held in an early data release.

The CDR3 sequence is 14 residues long. V shed 6 bases and J 0 bases; nucleotides not matched to a gene: 5. From germline, CDR1 is MNHEY and CDR2 SMNVEV (reference sequence). The PCR employed 60 Vbeta primers together with 13 Jbeta primers. Sequencing was performed with immunoSEQ multiplex PCR; in TCRdb, only in-frame clones are kept and a portion is missing. Recorded for this sample: around 65,000 clones. In the case of this clone: Its cognate antigen is unknown. Other DNA variants within this sample encode the same CDR3.

Overall study results and limits: V segments that were indistinguishable, TRBV6-2 and TRBV6-3 among them, were omitted from analysis. As a later analysis revealed, most CMV-associated TCR beta chains appeared HLA-restricted.

The sequenced sample consisted of PBMCs. V usage is TRBV27 and J usage is TRBJ2-7; 7 bases agree with TRBD1. The source is a man between 25 and 39 years old in good health and CMV-seropositive. CDR3 DNA: TGTGCCAGCAGCTTCCGGGACAGCTCCTACGAGCAGTACTTC. It is translated as CASSFRDSSYEQYF.